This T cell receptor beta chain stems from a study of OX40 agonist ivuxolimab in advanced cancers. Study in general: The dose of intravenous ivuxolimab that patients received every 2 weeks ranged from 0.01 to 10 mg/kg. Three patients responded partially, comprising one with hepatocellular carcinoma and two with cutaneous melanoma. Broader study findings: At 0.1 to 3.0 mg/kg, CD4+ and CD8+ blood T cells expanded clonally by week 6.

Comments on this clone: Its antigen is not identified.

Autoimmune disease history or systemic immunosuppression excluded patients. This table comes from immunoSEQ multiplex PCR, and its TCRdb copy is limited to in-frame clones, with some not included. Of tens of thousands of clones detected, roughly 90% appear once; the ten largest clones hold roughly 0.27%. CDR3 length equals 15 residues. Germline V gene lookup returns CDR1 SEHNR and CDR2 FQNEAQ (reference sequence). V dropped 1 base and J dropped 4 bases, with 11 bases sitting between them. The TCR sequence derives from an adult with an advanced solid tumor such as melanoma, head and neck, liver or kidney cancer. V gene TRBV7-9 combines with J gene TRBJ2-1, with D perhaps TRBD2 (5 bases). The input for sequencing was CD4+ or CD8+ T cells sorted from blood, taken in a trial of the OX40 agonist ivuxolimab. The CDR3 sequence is CASSLDYGRYNEQFF. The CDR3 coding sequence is TGTGCCAGCAGCTTAGACTATGGGAGATACAATGAGCAGTTCTTC.